Listed below are T cell receptor beta chains from one sample, sequenced in a study of beta chain features in type 1 diabetes. Using immunoSEQ multiplex PCR, the repertoire was profiled, and TCRdb retains in-frame clones only, with some absent. The data contain a few hundred thousand clones, 11% of them singletons. The sequenced material came from naive CD4+ T cells from blood. These TCRs come from a man younger than 40 with type 1 diabetes. CDR3s include the opening cysteine and the closing phenylalanine or tryptophan. Each record gives: V gene, CDR3 protein.

TRBV6-6 CASTLRTSGGQETQYF
TRBV19 CASSILAGGSYNEQFF
TRBV25-1 CASNADRANSPLHF
TRBV7-2 CASSFVVQGEAFF
TRBV30 CAWRLGSADTQYF
TRBV6-5 CASSQGWETQYF
TRBV12-5 CASGSTSYNEQFF
TRBV15 CATSRVPGIRNYGYTF
TRBV5-1 CASSLGGTTGELFF
TRBV11-2 CASSSYGDTDTQYF
TRBV7-6 CASSLAGAVYEQYF
TRBV7-9 CASSEGTSGGTDTQYF
TRBV4-2 CASSQDHTKEETQYF
TRBV6-1 CASSDLTGFGEQFF
TRBV6-5 CASRMGGQGGSPLHF
TRBV14 CASSLRSEQYF
TRBV11-2 CASSFNRDNEQFF
TRBV18 CASSQSGPRTEAFF
TRBV28 CASRGQIYEQYF